This entry features one T cell receptor (beta chain) sequence. This receptor's antigen is unknown. The sample holds no much larger clone one base away, and base qualities are not on file. This specimen comes from a study of T cell responses to AZD1222 COVID-19 vaccine (dated by TCRdb to the early 2020s). About the investigation overall: AZD1222 recipients given second doses at about 4 weeks or at about 12 weeks were pooled, since spike-specific TCR depth and breadth were not found to differ between the two schedules. A total of 230 to 250 trial participants underwent TCR sequencing, of whom some 210 received two doses of AZD1222 and around 26 received two doses of the MenACWY control vaccine. Enrollment into the trials was organized by age into subgroups of 18-55, 56-69 and 70-plus years, and those subgroups contained roughly 150, 30 and 60 TCR-sequenced participants, respectively. Study-wide conclusions, independent of this receptor: After two AZD1222 doses, spike-specific TCR breadth and depth were significantly higher than at day 0 and than in MenACWY recipients. Conclusions about previously exposed vaccinees are limited, since just 6 or 7 AZD1222 recipients were seropositive for SARS-CoV-2 at baseline. Reportedly, close to half of the unique spike-specific TCRs recognized epitopes lying outside the regions that are mutated in the B.1.351 and B.1.1.7 variants. The 56-69-year group was small, and its depth increase did not reach significance, likely because of low power. The whole spike protein was spanned by vaccine-associated CD4 TCRs, and dominant responses were seen in regions 160-218 and 743-854. No day 14 peak-response samples were available, so repertoires were characterized only after the peak T cell response. Most participants were white British and females outnumbered males, and the authors suggested that clonal diversity may have been underestimated.

The CDR3 runs 15 amino acids, cysteine and phenylalanine included. Only CDR3 DNA remains: 45 bases, in frame from the first base. The CDR1 and CDR2 encoded by the germline V gene (reference sequence) are LNHNV and YYDKDF. Germline trimming: 5 bases from V, 7 bases from J; junction bases outside gene matches: 10. This specimen's time point label, interpreted: baseline before first vaccination. The vaccinee samples were drawn from two UK trials, COV001 and COV002, one of which was a single-blind randomized controlled phase 2/3 trial testing AZD1222 (ChAdOx1 nCoV-19) in healthy adults. Trial participant PBMC samples were collected at day 0 and day 28 after the second dose for TCRbeta chain sequencing. The CDR3 regions of human TCRbeta chains were subjected to immunosequencing. Turning to the authors' computational methods: Repertoire TCRs were checked for matches against a reference library of SARS-CoV-2-specific TCRs that had been generated using the MIRA antigen-specificity platform. Breadth meant the fraction of unique TCRs that were SARS-CoV-2-associated, whereas depth meant the fraction of total T cells that were SARS-CoV-2-associated. Each spike-specific TCR was assigned to its reactive spike region and to a CD4 or CD8 class using the MIRA data. Log10-transformed breadth and depth values were compared by one-way ANOVA with Sidak's multiple comparisons tests. TCRdb limited this immuneACCESS table to in-frame rearrangements with V and J called. A share of clones is missing; checked studies link under half to unresolved V genes, and the rest is unexplained. The V and J calls and clone size were taken over from that table, and D and trimming were inferred from the DNA. Present in this sample are roughly 120,000 clones, around 94% of which were seen just once. Of the sample, under 3.5% falls within the top ten clones.

The material sequenced was peripheral blood, taken on day 0 of AZD1222 vaccination. The receptor's source is an adult in good health. The sequence is built from TRBV15 and TRBJ2-1; 8 junctional bases match TRBD1. The CDR3 is CATSETGDPLNEQFF. Here is the DNA: TGTGCCACCAGCGAGACAGGGGACCCGCTAAATGAGCAGTTCTTC.